This T cell receptor (beta chain) derives from a study of neurological immune-mediated disorders. Broader study findings: While HTLV-1-associated myelopathy showed the greatest TCR clonal expansion, multiple sclerosis showed the least, falling below healthy controls. Because no CDR3 amino acid sequences were shared across subjects by expanded clones, private repertoires were suggested in all groups.

Between the trimmed V and J ends, which lost 6 bases and 1 base, there was a span of 10 bases. Germline values: CDR1 ENHRY, CDR2 SYGVKD. The CDR3 length is 14 residues. The unsorted libraries were prepared from 2 million PBMCs (stored at -80 C). TCRdb fed the 5' RACE reads into MiXCR, producing one record per CDR3 protein. The sample has some 60,000 distinct CDR3 sequences; 3% to 4% are singletons. For this clonotype: The antigen is undetermined.

This chain joins TRBV10-3 and TRBJ1-5; weak D call: TRBD1 (6 bases). The specimen was PBMCs. The clonotype was recovered from a woman between 45 and 60 years old with multiple sclerosis. CDR3 region: CAISLRGSNQPQHF. The CDR3 nucleotides are TGTGCCATCAGCCTCAGGGGCAGCAATCAGCCCCAGCATTTT.